This T cell receptor beta chain comes out of a study of OX40 agonist ivuxolimab in advanced cancers. Points from the study as a whole: Clones of CD4+ and CD8+ blood T cells grew by week 6 at doses of 0.1 to 3.0 mg/kg.

Comments on this clone: Its specificity is unknown.

Assay used: immunoSEQ multiplex PCR; TCRdb lists only in-frame clones, some missing. This table has 75,000 to 95,000 clones, about four fifths appearing once. The CDR3 covers 21 residues. V shed 1 base and J shed 0 bases, with 25 bases lying between them. CDR1 MRHNA and CDR2 SNTAGT come from the germline V gene. Samples were taken at baseline and on day 1 of cycles 4 and 7. The clonotype comes from an adult with an advanced solid tumor such as melanoma, head and neck, liver or kidney cancer. The chain joins TRBV6-4 to TRBJ1-3; D is unresolved. The input for sequencing was CD4+ or CD8+ T cells sorted from blood, taken in a trial of the OX40 agonist ivuxolimab. The CDR3 sequence: CASSDLWMNNIRFHSGNTIYF. Here the CDR3 DNA reads TGTGCCAGCAGTGACTTGTGGATGAATAACATACGCTTTCACTCTGGAAACACCATATATTTT.